Below, 28 T cell receptor beta chains from the same sample are listed, as sequenced in a study of blood T cell repertoires in COVID-19. Produced via immunoSEQ multiplex PCR; TCRdb's table is partial and in-frame only. The data hold about 58,000 clones, with around nine tenths observed a single time. The sample taken for sequencing was peripheral blood. The receptors originated from a woman aged 70 to 79 with active COVID-19.

V gene TRBV11-2 combines with J gene TRBJ2-6, with 7 bases aligning to TRBD1. The CDR3 consists of 17 residues. CDR1 and CDR2 (germline): SGHAT, FQNNGV. V gave up 5 bases and J gave up 2 bases; unmatched junction bases: 9. The CDR3 loop reads CASSDTLDRAGANVLTF. For the CDR3, the DNA is TGTGCCAGCAGCGATACACTCGACAGGGCTGGGGCCAACGTCCTGACTTTC.

The V gene is TRBV27, the J gene TRBJ2-5; TRBD2 aligns across 13 bases. This CDR3 contains 14 residues. J lost 5 bases, V lost 6 bases, and 3 bases had no gene match. Looked up from germline, CDR1 is MNHEY and CDR2 is SMNVEV (reference sequence). CDR3 nucleotide sequence: TGTGCCAGCAGGACTAGCGGGAGGAGGGAGACCCAGTACTTC. Translation gives CASRTSGRRETQYF.

The gene calls are TRBV5-4 and TRBJ2-6; D ambiguous. Trimming stripped 1 base from V and 0 bases from J, with 8 bases between. CDR3 length: 16 amino acids. Germline V gives CDR1 SGHNT, CDR2 YYREEE (reference sequence). The CDR3, as DNA: TGTGCCAGCAGCTTGTACCGGAGCTCTGGGGCCAACGTCCTGACTTTC. Its translation: CASSLYRSSGANVLTF.

The genes are TRBV3-1 (or the pseudogene TRBV3-2) and TRBJ2-2; D not resolved. The CDR3 spans 16 residues. The germline gives CDR1 LGHDT, CDR2 YNNKEL (reference sequence). Trimming removed 0 bases from V and 0 bases from J, with 8 bases in between. The CDR3: CASSQDAAANTGELFF. The CDR3 DNA sequence: TGTGCCAGCAGCCAAGATGCGGCGGCGAACACCGGGGAGCTGTTTTTT.

The chain combines TRBV28 with TRBJ1-1; possible D gene TRBD1, 5 bases. Germline V gives CDR1 MDHEN, CDR2 SYDVKM. V dropped 5 bases and J dropped 3 bases, with 16 bases sitting between them. This CDR3 spans 15 amino acids. The CDR3 bases are TGTGCCAGCAGTCCCGGCGAGACAGCTTACACTGAAGCTTTCTTT. Protein product: CASSPGETAYTEAFF.

The CDR3 here is CASTSGSLTDTQYF. CDR3 sequence (DNA): TGCGCCAGCACTAGCGGGAGTTTAACAGATACGCAGTATTTT. The chain links TRBV5-1 to TRBJ2-3; 10 bases agree with TRBD2. The CDR3 contains 14 residues. V trimming: 6 bases; J trimming: 3 bases; junction bases outside the gene matches: 4. CDR1 is SGHRS and CDR2 is YFSETQ in the germline V gene.

The chain links TRBV28 to TRBJ1-6, with unresolved D. The V end lost 10 bases, the J end lost 9 bases, and 13 bases lay between the germline ends. Germline assignment: CDR1 MDHEN and CDR2 SYDVKM. The CDR3 covers 12 residues. The CDR3 DNA follows: TGTGCCACTACCTCGGGATTTTCACCCCTCCACTTT. Protein: CATTSGFSPLHF.

This chain uses TRBV27 with TRBJ2-7, with TRBD1 identical over 12 bases. Germline V gene data show CDR1 as MNHEY and CDR2 as SMNVEV (reference sequence). The V and J ends lost 5 bases and 2 bases, in that order; junction bases with no gene match: 7. This CDR3 region has 16 residues. The CDR3 DNA follows: TGTGCCAGCAGTACACGGGGGACAGGGGGCGCCTACGAGCAGTACTTC. Translating it yields CASSTRGTGGAYEQYF.

This sequence joins TRBV28 and TRBJ2-3; the D gene is possibly TRBD2 (7 bases). CDR3 length equals 16 residues. V dropped 1 base and J dropped 6 bases, with 17 bases sitting between them. The V gene's germline CDR1 is MDHEN and CDR2 SYDVKM. The CDR3 region is CASSLYWRGREDTQYF. For the CDR3, the DNA is TGTGCCAGCAGTTTATACTGGCGGGGGCGGGAGGATACGCAGTATTTT.

The chain uses TRBV18 and TRBJ1-5; D is ambiguous. This CDR3 spans 15 amino acids. Trimming removed 1 base at V and 4 bases at J, with 11 bases between. The V gene's germline CDR1 is KGHSH and CDR2 LQKENI. This CDR3 reads CASSPLGVGNQPQHF. The DNA for the CDR3 is TGTGCCAGCTCACCACTGGGAGTTGGGAATCAGCCCCAGCATTTT.

This clone appeared once. The V and J genes are TRBV19 and TRBJ1-4, with D possibly TRBD1 on 5 matching bases. Germline V gene lookup returns CDR1 LNHDA and CDR2 SQIVND (reference sequence). Trimming cost V 6 bases and J 6 bases, with 11 bases left between them. This CDR3 contains 13 residues. The CDR3 bases are TGTGCCAGTAGCATCGACAGATATGAAAAACTGTTTTTT. It encodes CASSIDRYEKLFF.

This clone has only one observation. The chain recombines TRBV18 with TRBJ1-6, with TRBD1 matching over 8 bases. Germline values: CDR1 KGHSH, CDR2 LQKENI. The CDR3 has 14 amino acids. Trimming removed 5 bases from V and 8 bases from J; junction bases left unmatched: 5. CDR3 DNA: TGTGCCAGCTCAATACAGGACAGGGATTCACCCCTCCACTTT. This sequence encodes CASSIQDRDSPLHF.

The CDR3 region has the DNA TGTGCCAGCAGGCGGACAGGCCAAGAGACCCAGTACTTC. Its translation: CASRRTGQETQYF. This chain connects TRBV12-3 or TRBV12-4 to TRBJ2-5; TRBD1 matches 7 bases. The J segment lost 1 base and the V segment lost 6 bases, leaving 2 bases of the junction unmatched. CDR3 length: 13 residues.

The chain recombines TRBV9 with TRBJ2-5, with no clear D. This CDR3 contains 14 residues. Germline V CDR1 and CDR2: SGDLS, YYNGEE. The ends were cut back, 0 bases at V and 1 base at J, with 7 bases in the middle. The CDR3 DNA follows: TGTGCCAGCAGCGTAGGAGCATTCCAAGAGACCCAGTACTTC. This gives the protein CASSVGAFQETQYF.

This rearrangement joins TRBV9 to TRBJ2-5; 9 nucleotides line up with TRBD2. Trimming cost V 2 bases and J 1 base; bases outside gene matches: 12. Germline V gene lookup returns CDR1 SGDLS and CDR2 YYNGEE. The CDR3 is 18 amino acids. The CDR3 here is CASSVHTISGSTQETQYF. CDR3 bases: TGTGCCAGCAGCGTCCATACTATTAGCGGGAGTACCCAAGAGACCCAGTACTTC.

The chain combines TRBV6-5 with TRBJ2-1, with D tentatively TRBD2 (5 bases). The CDR3 extends over 13 amino acids. Germline lookup yields CDR1 MNHEY and CDR2 SVGAGI. V was trimmed by 6 bases and J by 0 bases, leaving 6 bases between them. The CDR3 is CASSRDSYNEQFF. The CDR3 nucleotides read TGTGCCAGCAGCCGGGACTCCTACAATGAGCAGTTCTTC.

V gene TRBV5-1 combines with J gene TRBJ2-1; tentative D call: TRBD2 (5 bases). The CDR3 covers 13 residues. Germline V gene data show CDR1 as SGHRS and CDR2 as YFSETQ. Trimming left V 0 bases short and J 10 bases short, with 11 bases between. The DNA for the CDR3 is TGCGCCAGCAGCTTGGATTCAACGGGGGAGCAGTTCTTC. It translates to CASSLDSTGEQFF.

The chain is built from TRBV7-2 and TRBJ1-5; possible D gene TRBD1, 5 bases. V lost 7 bases to trimming and J lost 0 bases, with 19 bases between them. Per germline, CDR1 SGHTA and CDR2 FQGNSA. CDR3 length: 17 amino acids. The CDR3 sequence: CASNWGGVGFSNQPQHF. The CDR3 DNA follows: TGTGCCAGCAACTGGGGGGGTGTGGGGTTTAGCAATCAGCCCCAGCATTTT.

The gene calls are TRBV28 and TRBJ1-2, with 8 bases fitting TRBD1. This CDR3 comprises 16 residues. In germline, CDR1 is MDHEN, CDR2 SYDVKM. V trimming: 6 bases; J trimming: 7 bases; junction bases outside the gene matches: 16. In nucleotides, the CDR3 is TGTGCCAGCAGCTTCCCCCCCTCGGACAGGGTTTCTGGCTACACCTTC. Encoded protein: CASSFPPSDRVSGYTF.

The CDR3 spells CASSSDRGYEQYF. CDR3 coding DNA: TGTGCCAGCTCAAGCGACAGGGGCTACGAGCAGTACTTC. The rearrangement joins TRBV18 to TRBJ2-7; TRBD1 agrees at 8 bases. V trimming: 5 bases; J trimming: 3 bases; junction bases outside the gene matches: 3. Germline V lookup: CDR1 KGHSH, CDR2 LQKENI. There are 13 residues in the CDR3.

This clone was observed once. The chain couples TRBV30 to TRBJ2-5; 8 bases fit TRBD1. In germline, CDR1 is GTSNPN, CDR2 SVGIG (reference sequence). J lost 5 bases, V lost 5 bases, and 7 bases had no gene match. There are 13 residues in the CDR3. CDR3 nucleotide sequence: TGTGCCTGGGGACAAACAGGGGGGGAGACCCAGTACTTC. Its translation is CAWGQTGGETQYF.

A word on this clone: A read error may account for a junction end that differs from germline. This sequence joins TRBV27 and TRBJ2-7; possibly TRBD2 for D (6 bases). CDR1 and CDR2 from the germline V gene are MNHEY and SMNVEV (reference sequence). The CDR3 covers 16 residues. CDR3 amino acids: CASSVSNRLVPYEQYF. For the CDR3, the DNA is TGTGCCAGCAGTGTATCAAACCGACTAGTCCCCTACGAGCAGTACTTC.

The gene calls are TRBV28 and TRBJ1-4; 8 bases line up with TRBD1. The CDR3 contains 14 residues. Germline V gene lookup returns CDR1 MDHEN and CDR2 SYDVKM. Trimming cost V 3 bases and J 7 bases; bases outside gene matches: 4. The CDR3 protein is CASSFQGAGEKLFF. DNA of the CDR3: TGTGCCAGCAGTTTTCAGGGGGCAGGTGAAAAACTGTTTTTT.

The chain is built from TRBV7-9 and TRBJ2-4; no clear D. The CDR3 runs to 11 residues. Trimming left V 3 bases short and J 11 bases short, with 8 bases between. Germline V gene lookup returns CDR1 SEHNR and CDR2 FQNEAQ (reference sequence). The CDR3 is CASSFSQFQYF. CDR3 DNA: TGTGCCAGCAGCTTCTCCCAGTTTCAGTACTTC.

This chain links TRBV27 with TRBJ1-1; 9 bases agree with TRBD1. CDR3 length: 19 amino acids. CDR1 is MNHEY and CDR2 is SMNVEV in the germline V gene (reference sequence). J gave up 5 bases and V 2 bases, and 18 bases lay outside the gene matches. The CDR3 bases are TGTGCCAGCAGTTTAGGACGCACAGGGGGCGGCCGAGGAAGAACTGAAGCTTTCTTT. Translating it yields CASSLGRTGGGRGRTEAFF.

The chain recombines TRBV3-1 (or the pseudogene TRBV3-2) with TRBJ1-5; D call uncertain. Germline-derived CDR1 and CDR2 are LGHDT and YNNKEL (reference sequence). With 4 bases removed from V and 1 base from J, the gap between germline ends came to 17 bases. This CDR3 comprises 17 residues. CDR3 in amino acids: CASSLVVADGSNQPQHF. The DNA for the CDR3 is TGTGCCAGCAGCCTCGTAGTGGCCGACGGGAGCAATCAGCCCCAGCATTTT.

The rearrangement uses TRBV20-1 and TRBJ2-5, with 12 bases lining up with TRBD2. The CDR3 consists of 14 residues. With V trimmed by 3 bases and J by 4 bases, 3 bases remained unmatched. Germline CDR1 is DFQATT and CDR2 is SNEGSKA (reference sequence). CDR3 amino acids: CSASSTSGGETQYF. The DNA of the CDR3 is TGCAGTGCTAGTTCGACTAGCGGGGGAGAGACCCAGTACTTC.

This chain joins TRBV30 and TRBJ1-5; perhaps TRBD1 as D (6 bases). The CDR3 extends over 13 amino acids. The germline V and J ends were trimmed by 3 bases and 5 bases, with 11 bases remaining between them. Germline V lookup: CDR1 GTSNPN, CDR2 SVGIG (reference sequence). CDR3 sequence: CAWRKNRDQPQHF. The DNA for the CDR3 is TGTGCCTGGAGAAAAAACAGGGATCAGCCCCAGCATTTT.